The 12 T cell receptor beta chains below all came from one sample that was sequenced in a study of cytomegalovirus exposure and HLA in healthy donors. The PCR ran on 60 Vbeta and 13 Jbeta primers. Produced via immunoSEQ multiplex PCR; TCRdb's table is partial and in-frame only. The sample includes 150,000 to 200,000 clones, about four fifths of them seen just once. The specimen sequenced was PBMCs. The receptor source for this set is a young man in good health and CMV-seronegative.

CDR3 protein: CASSGTGAYEQYF. The CDR3 DNA is TGTGCCAGTAGCGGGACAGGAGCCTACGAGCAGTACTTC. The chain carries TRBV19 and TRBJ2-7; 8 bases are a match to TRBD1. The CDR3 is 13 amino acids. The trim removed 6 bases at V and 2 bases at J, leaving 3 bases unmatched. CDR1 LNHDA and CDR2 SQIVND come from the germline V gene (reference sequence).

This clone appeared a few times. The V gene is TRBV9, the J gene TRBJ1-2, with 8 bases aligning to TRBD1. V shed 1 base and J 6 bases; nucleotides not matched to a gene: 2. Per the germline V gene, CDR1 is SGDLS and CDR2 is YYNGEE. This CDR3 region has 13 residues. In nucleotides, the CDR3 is TGTGCCAGCAGCGTATCAGGGGGCGATGGCTACACCTTC. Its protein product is CASSVSGGDGYTF.

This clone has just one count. CDR3 sequence: CASSLIGDISNTGELFF. The CDR3 coding sequence is TGTGCCAGCAGTTTAATTGGGGACATCTCGAACACCGGGGAGCTGTTTTTT. J is TRBJ2-2 and V is TRBV27; D is perhaps TRBD1 (6 bases). The CDR3 is made up of 17 amino acids. V was clipped by 2 bases and J by 0 bases, with 13 bases between them. Germline CDR1 reads MNHEY; CDR2 reads SMNVEV (reference sequence).

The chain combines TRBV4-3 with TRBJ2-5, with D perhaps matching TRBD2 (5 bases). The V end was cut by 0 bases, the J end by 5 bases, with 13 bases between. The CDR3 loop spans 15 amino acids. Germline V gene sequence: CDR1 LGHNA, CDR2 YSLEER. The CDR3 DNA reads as TGCGCCAGCAGCCAAGAACCTAGCCGAACTGAGACCCAGTACTTC. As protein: CASSQEPSRTETQYF.

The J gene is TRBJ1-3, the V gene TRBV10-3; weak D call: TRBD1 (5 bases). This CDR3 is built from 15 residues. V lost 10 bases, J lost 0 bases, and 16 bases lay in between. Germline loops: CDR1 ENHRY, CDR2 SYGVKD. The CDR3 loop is CATSIQVYSGNTIYF. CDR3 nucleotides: TGTGCCACGTCGATACAGGTGTACTCTGGAAACACCATATATTTT.

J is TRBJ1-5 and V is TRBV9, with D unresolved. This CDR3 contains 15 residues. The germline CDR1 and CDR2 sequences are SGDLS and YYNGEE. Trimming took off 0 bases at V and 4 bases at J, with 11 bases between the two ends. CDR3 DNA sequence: TGTGCCAGCAGCGTAGGGGAGGGATCGAATCAGCCCCAGCATTTT. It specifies CASSVGEGSNQPQHF.

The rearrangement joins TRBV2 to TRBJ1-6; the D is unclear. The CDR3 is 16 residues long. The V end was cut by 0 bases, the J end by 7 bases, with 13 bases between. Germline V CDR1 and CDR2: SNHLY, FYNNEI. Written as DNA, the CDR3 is TGTGCCAGCAGTGAAGCCGCCGGCCGGGAAAATTCACCCCTCCACTTT. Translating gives CASSEAAGRENSPLHF. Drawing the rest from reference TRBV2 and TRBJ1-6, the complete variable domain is EPEVTQTPSHQVTQMGQEVILRCVPISNHLYFYWYRQILGQKVEFLVSFYNNEISEKSEIFDDQFSVERPDGSNFTLKIRSTKLEDSAMYFCASSEAAGRENSPLHFGNGTRLTVT.

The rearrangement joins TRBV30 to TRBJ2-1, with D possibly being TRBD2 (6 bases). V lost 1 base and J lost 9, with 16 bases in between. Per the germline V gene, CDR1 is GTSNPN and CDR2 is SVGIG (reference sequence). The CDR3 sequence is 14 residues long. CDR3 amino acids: CAWSALRTSREQFF. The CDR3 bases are TGTGCCTGGAGTGCCCTTCGTACTAGCCGTGAGCAGTTCTTC.

CDR3 nucleotide sequence: TGTGCCAGTAGAAAACAGGGAGAAAAACTGTTTTTT. It encodes CASRKQGEKLFF. The chain links TRBV19 to TRBJ1-4; possibly TRBD1 for D (6 bases). V lost 6 bases and J lost 8, with 10 bases in between. This CDR3 is 12 amino acids long. The germline CDR1 and CDR2 sequences are LNHDA and SQIVND (reference sequence).

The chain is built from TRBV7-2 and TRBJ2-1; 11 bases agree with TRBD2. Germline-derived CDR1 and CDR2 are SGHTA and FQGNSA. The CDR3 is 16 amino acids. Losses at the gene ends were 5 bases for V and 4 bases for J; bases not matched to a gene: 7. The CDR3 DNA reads TGTGCCAGCAGCCCTCGACTAGCGGGACAATACAATGAGCAGTTCTTC. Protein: CASSPRLAGQYNEQFF.

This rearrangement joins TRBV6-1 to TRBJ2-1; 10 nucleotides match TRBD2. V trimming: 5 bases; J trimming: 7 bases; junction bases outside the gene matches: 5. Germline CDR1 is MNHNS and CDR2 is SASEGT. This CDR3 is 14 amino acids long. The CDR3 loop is CASSLAGEGNEQFF. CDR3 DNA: TGTGCCAGCAGTCTAGCGGGAGAAGGGAATGAGCAGTTCTTC.

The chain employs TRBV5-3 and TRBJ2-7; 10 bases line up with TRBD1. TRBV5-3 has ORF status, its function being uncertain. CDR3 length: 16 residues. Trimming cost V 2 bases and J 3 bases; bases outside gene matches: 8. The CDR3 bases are TGTGCCAGAAGCTTCCCTTTCCGGGACAGGGGCTACGAGCAGTACTTC. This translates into CARSFPFRDRGYEQYF.